Given below is one TCR beta chain in context. The data are from a study of T cell responses to AZD1222 COVID-19 vaccine. Sequencing was performed with immunoSEQ multiplex PCR; in TCRdb, only in-frame clones are kept and a portion is missing. This sample has about 150,000 clones, with around 92% found just once. The germline gives CDR1 LGHDT, CDR2 YNNKEL (reference sequence). The CDR3 contains 18 residues. Trimming pared 1 base from V and 1 base from J, leaving 17 bases between. The sequenced sample was peripheral blood, obtained on day 0 of AZD1222 vaccination. The chain recombines TRBV3-1 (or the pseudogene TRBV3-2) with TRBJ2-4; TRBD2 is a possible D gene (5 bases). This clonotype originated in an adult in good health. The CDR3 sequence: CASSQGVLTKWAKNIQYF. The CDR3 coding sequence is TGTGCCAGCAGCCAAGGGGTCCTGACTAAGTGGGCCAAAAACATTCAGTACTTC.